This T cell receptor (beta chain) was documented in a study of radiation and T cells in renal cell carcinoma. Sequenced by immunoSEQ multiplex PCR; TCRdb stores in-frame clones only, minus some. The sample lists 130,000 to 150,000 clones, roughly 90% occurring once. Study-wide results and caveats: From baseline, blood top tumor clonotypes peaked at 2 weeks post-radiation.

CDR3 length: 14 amino acids. V lost 4 bases to trimming and J lost 0 bases; unmatched junction nucleotides: 2. The germline V gene encodes CDR1 SGHNT and CDR2 YENEEA. As to this clone: The antigen is undetermined.

The time point is: blood 4 weeks post-SBRT, at nephrectomy. Treatment indicated: 15 Gy SBRT to primary tumor, nephrectomy 4 weeks later. This TCR was recovered from a woman aged 45-60 years with renal cell carcinoma. The specimen was blood, collected from a patient whose treatment included radiotherapy and nephrectomy. This chain connects TRBV11-3 to TRBJ1-1; 7 bases are a match to TRBD1. This CDR3 reads CASSSGQMNTEAFF. The CDR3 coding sequence is TGTGCCAGCAGCTCGGGACAGATGAACACTGAAGCTTTCTTT.